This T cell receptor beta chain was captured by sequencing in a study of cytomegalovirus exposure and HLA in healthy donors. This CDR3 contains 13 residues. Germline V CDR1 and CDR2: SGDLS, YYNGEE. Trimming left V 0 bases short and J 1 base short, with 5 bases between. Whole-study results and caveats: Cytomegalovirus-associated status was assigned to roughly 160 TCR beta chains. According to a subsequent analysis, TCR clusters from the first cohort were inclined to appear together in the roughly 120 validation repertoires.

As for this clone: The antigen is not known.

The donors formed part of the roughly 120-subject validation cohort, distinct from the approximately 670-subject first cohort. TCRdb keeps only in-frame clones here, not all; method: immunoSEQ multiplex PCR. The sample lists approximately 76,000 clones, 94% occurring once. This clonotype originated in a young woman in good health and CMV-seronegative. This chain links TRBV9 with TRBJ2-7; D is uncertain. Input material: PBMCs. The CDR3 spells CASSVAASYEQYF. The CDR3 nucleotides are TGTGCCAGCAGCGTAGCAGCGTCCTACGAGCAGTACTTC. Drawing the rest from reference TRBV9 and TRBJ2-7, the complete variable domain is DSGVTQTPKHLITATGQRVTLRCSPRSGDLSVYWYQQSLDQGLQFLIQYYNGEERAKGNILERFSAQQFPDLHSELNLSSLELGDSALYFCASSVAASYEQYFGPGTRLTVT.